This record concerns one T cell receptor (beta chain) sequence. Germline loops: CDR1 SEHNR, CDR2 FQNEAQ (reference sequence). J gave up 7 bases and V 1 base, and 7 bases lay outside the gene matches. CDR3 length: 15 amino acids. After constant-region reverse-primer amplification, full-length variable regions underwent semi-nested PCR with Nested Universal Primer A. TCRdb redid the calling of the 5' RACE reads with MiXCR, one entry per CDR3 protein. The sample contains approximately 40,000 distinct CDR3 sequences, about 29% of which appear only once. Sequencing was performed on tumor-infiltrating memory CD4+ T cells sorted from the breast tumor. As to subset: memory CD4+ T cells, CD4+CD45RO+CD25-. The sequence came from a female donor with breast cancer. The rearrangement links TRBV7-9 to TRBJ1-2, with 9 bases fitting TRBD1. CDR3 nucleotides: TGTGCCAGCAGCTTAGGGACAGGGGAGTTCCCTGGCTACACCTTC. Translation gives CASSLGTGEFPGYTF.